This T cell receptor (beta chain) derives from a study of T cells in Graves' hyperthyroidism and ophthalmopathy. The CDR3 runs to 14 residues. V was shortened by 3 bases and J by 5 bases, with 13 bases between the two germline ends. CDR1 and CDR2 from the germline V gene are MNHEY and SMNVEV (reference sequence). This clonotype has just a few counts. Amplification of TCR beta CDR3 regions used RNA as the template. The TCR CDR3 was amplified in a first-round RT-PCR using the HTBI primer set. TCRdb itself ran the multiplex PCR reads through MiXCR, one entry per CDR3 protein. This table holds hundreds of thousands of distinct CDR3 sequences, around 20% found once.

The clonotype originates from a man aged 35 to 55 with Graves' ophthalmopathy. The chain carries TRBV27 and TRBJ1-2; D is perhaps TRBD1 (6 bases). Sequencing used blood. The chain's CDR3 is CASSFRGALYGYTF. As DNA, the CDR3 is TGTGCCAGCAGTTTCCGGGGGGCGCTTTATGGCTACACCTTC.